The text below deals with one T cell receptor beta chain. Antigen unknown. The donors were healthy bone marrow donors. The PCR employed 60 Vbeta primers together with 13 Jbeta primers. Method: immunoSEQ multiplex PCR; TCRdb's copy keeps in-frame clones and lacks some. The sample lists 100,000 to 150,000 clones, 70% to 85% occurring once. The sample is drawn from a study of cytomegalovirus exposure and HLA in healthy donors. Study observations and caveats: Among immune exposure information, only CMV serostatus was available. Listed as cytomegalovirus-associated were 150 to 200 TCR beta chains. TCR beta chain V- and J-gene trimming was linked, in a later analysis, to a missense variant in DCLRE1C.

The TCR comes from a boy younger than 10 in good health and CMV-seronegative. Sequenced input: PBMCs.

The CDR3 region is CASSIAWARNQPQHF. The CDR3 DNA follows: TGTGCCAGTAGTATAGCGTGGGCGCGTAATCAGCCCCAGCATTTT. The genes are TRBV19 and TRBJ1-5; D is uncertain. Trimming took 1 base from V and 4 from J, leaving 11 bases between them. The CDR3 is 15 amino acids. Germline values: CDR1 LNHDA, CDR2 SQIVND (reference sequence). The entire variable domain, with the rest obtained from reference TRBV19 and TRBJ1-5, is as follows: DGGITQSPKYLFRKEGQNVTLSCEQNLNHDAMYWYRQDPGQGLRLIYYSQIVNDFQKGDIAEGYSVSREKKESFPLTVTSAQKNPTAFYLCASSIAWARNQPQHFGDGTRLSIL.